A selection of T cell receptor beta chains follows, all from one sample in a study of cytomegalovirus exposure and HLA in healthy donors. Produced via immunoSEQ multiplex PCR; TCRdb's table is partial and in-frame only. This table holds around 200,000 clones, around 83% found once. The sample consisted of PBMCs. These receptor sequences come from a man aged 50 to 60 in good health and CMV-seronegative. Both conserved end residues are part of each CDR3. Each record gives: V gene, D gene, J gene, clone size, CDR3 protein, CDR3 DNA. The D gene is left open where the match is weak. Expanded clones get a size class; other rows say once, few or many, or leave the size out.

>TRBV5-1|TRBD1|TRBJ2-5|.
CASANRDRGRGTQYF
TGCGCCAGCGCGAACCGGGACAGGGGGAGAGGGACCCAGTACTTC
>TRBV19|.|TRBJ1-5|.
CASSRAPNSNQPQHF
TGTGCCAGTAGTAGGGCCCCCAATAGCAATCAGCCCCAGCATTTT
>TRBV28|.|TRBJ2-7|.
CASSPWGGRVEQYF
TGTGCCAGCAGTCCATGGGGGGGGCGGGTCGAGCAGTACTTC
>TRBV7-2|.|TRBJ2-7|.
CASSRQVSDLYEQYF
TGTGCCAGCAGCCGACAGGTCTCAGACCTCTACGAGCAGTACTTC
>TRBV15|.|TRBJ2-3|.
CATSRPLTDTQYF
TGTGCCACCAGCAGACCCCTCACAGATACGCAGTATTTT
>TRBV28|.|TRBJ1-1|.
CASSLAIMEAFF
TGTGCCAGCAGCCTGGCCATTATGGAAGCTTTCTTT
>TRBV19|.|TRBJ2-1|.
CASSNGGPGLNEQFF
TGTGCCAGTAGTAATGGCGGGCCGGGGTTGAATGAGCAGTTCTTC
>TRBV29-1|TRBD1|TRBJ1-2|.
CSVRKTTGGDYYGYTF
TGCAGCGTCAGAAAAACGACAGGGGGCGATTACTATGGCTACACCTTC
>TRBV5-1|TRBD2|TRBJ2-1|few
CASSLRLAQRGVDEQFF
TGCGCCAGCAGCCTTAGACTAGCACAACGAGGGGTGGATGAGCAGTTCTTC
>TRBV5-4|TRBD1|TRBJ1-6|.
CASSLASDRGQNSPLHF
TGTGCCAGCAGCTTGGCATCTGACAGGGGACAGAACTCACCCCTCCACTTT
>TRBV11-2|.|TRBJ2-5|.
CASSLGDRQETQYF
TGTGCCAGCAGCTTAGGAGACAGGCAAGAGACCCAGTACTTC
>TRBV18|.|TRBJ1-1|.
CASSPGSNTEAFF
TGTGCCAGCTCACCAGGGAGCAACACTGAAGCTTTCTTT
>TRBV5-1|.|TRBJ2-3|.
CASSSLWGGEDTQYF
TGCGCCAGCAGCTCTCTATGGGGGGGCGAAGATACGCAGTATTTT
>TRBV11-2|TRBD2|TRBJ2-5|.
CASSISGTSGQETQYF
TGTGCCAGCAGCATTAGCGGGACTAGCGGCCAAGAGACCCAGTACTTC
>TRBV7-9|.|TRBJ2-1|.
CASSSTTNEQFF
TGTGCCAGCAGCTCAACTACGAATGAGCAGTTCTTC
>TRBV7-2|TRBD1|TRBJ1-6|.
CASSPRTGDNSPLHF
TGTGCCAGCAGCCCAAGGACAGGGGACAATTCACCCCTCCACTTT
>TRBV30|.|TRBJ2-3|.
CAWRDSPDTQYF
TGTGCCTGGAGGGACAGTCCAGATACGCAGTATTTT
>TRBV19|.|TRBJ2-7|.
CASRKGYEQYF
TGTGCCAGCAGAAAGGGGTACGAGCAGTACTTC
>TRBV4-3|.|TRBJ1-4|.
CASSRRTAVNEKLFF
TGCGCCAGCAGCCGGAGGACAGCGGTTAATGAAAAACTGTTTTTT
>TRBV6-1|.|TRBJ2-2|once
CASTYTTGGELFF
TGTGCCAGCACATATACAACGGGCGGGGAGCTGTTTTTT
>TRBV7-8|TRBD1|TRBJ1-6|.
CASSFVAGGDSPLHF
TGTGCCAGCAGCTTCGTTGCAGGGGGTGATTCACCCCTCCACTTT
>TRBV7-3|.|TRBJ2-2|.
CASSRQGRAGELFF
TGTGCCAGCAGCCGCCAGGGGAGGGCCGGGGAGCTGTTTTTT
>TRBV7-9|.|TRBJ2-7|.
CASSLRQGNEQYF
TGTGCCAGCAGCTTACGGCAGGGGAACGAGCAGTACTTC
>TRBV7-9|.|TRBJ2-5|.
CASSWRPETQYF
TGTGCCAGCAGCTGGCGGCCAGAGACCCAGTACTTC
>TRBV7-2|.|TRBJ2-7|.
CASSPRGADTYEQYF
TGTGCCAGCAGCCCCCGTGGGGCAGACACCTACGAGCAGTACTTC
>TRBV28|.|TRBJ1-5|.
CASSELLQPQHF
TGTGCCAGCAGTGAGTTGTTACAGCCCCAGCATTTT
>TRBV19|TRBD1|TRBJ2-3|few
CATQNRQGVRDTQYF
TGTGCCACCCAGAACAGACAGGGAGTGAGAGATACGCAGTATTTT
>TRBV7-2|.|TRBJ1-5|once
CASSSQGGSNQPQHF
TGTGCCAGCAGCTCACAGGGTGGGAGCAATCAGCCCCAGCATTTT
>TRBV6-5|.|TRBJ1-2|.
CASTHDRLDGYTF
TGTGCCAGCACTCACGACAGGCTGGATGGCTACACCTTC
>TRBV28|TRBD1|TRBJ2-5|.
CATLDRAVSQETQYF
TGTGCCACCCTCGACAGGGCCGTAAGCCAAGAGACCCAGTACTTC
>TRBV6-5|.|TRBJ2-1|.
CASSRGLNYNEQFF
TGTGCCAGCAGTAGAGGTTTGAACTACAATGAGCAGTTCTTC
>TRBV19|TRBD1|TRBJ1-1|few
CASIGGQGAKNSEAFF
TGTGCCAGTATAGGGGGACAGGGGGCGAAAAACTCTGAAGCTTTCTTT
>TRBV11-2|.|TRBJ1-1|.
CASSSQVVGNTEAFF
TGTGCCAGCAGCTCCCAGGTTGTAGGGAACACTGAAGCTTTCTTT
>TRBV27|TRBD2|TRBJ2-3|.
CASSPPGRRSDTQYF
TGTGCCAGCAGTCCCCCCGGGAGGAGGTCCGATACGCAGTATTTT
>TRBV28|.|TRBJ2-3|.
CASSTPADTQYF
TGTGCCAGCAGCACCCCGGCAGATACGCAGTATTTT
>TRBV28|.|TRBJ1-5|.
CASKQRNQPQHF
TGTGCCAGCAAACAGCGCAATCAGCCCCAGCATTTT
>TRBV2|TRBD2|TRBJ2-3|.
CASSEVRLAGYLF
TGTGCCAGCAGTGAAGTTCGGCTAGCGGGGTACCTTTTT
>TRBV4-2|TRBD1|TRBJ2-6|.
CASSQEWGQGRSGGANVLTF
TGTGCCAGCAGCCAAGAATGGGGACAGGGACGTTCGGGGGGGGCCAACGTCCTGACTTTC
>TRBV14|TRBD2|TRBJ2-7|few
CASSLWGGHEQYF
TGTGCCAGCAGCCTCTGGGGGGGTCACGAGCAGTACTTC
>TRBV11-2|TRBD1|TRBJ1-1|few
CASSLGQVNTEAFF
TGTGCCAGCAGCCTTGGACAGGTGAACACTGAAGCTTTCTTT
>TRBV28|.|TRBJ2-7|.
CASSLPGTQGYEQYF
TGTGCCAGCAGTTTACCCGGGACACAGGGTTACGAGCAGTACTTC
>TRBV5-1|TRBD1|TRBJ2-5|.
CASSRSGQGETQYF
TGCGCCAGCAGCCGGTCCGGACAGGGAGAGACCCAGTACTTC
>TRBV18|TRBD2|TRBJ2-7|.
CASSLGASGGQEQYF
TGTGCCAGCTCACTGGGGGCTAGCGGGGGGCAAGAGCAGTACTTC
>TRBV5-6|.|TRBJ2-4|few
CASSYQSQGGGIQYF
TGTGCCAGCAGCTACCAATCCCAGGGGGGCGGCATTCAGTACTTC
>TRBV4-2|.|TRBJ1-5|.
CASSHWAGAYSNQPQHF
TGTGCCAGCAGCCACTGGGCAGGCGCCTATAGCAATCAGCCCCAGCATTTT
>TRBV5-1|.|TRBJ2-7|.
CASSSGQGYGEQYF
TGCGCCAGCAGCTCCGGACAAGGCTACGGGGAGCAGTACTTC
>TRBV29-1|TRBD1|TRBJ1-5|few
CSVGQGYQPQHF
TGCAGCGTTGGACAGGGGTATCAGCCCCAGCATTTT
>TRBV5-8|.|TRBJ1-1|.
CASSFSQGNTEAFF
TGTGCCAGCAGCTTCTCCCAGGGGAACACTGAAGCTTTCTTT
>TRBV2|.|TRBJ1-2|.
CASRGDGRGYTF
TGTGCCAGCCGGGGGGACGGGCGTGGCTACACCTTC
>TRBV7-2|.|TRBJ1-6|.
CASSPTVDWHSPLHF
TGTGCCAGCAGCCCGACAGTGGATTGGCATTCACCCCTCCACTTT
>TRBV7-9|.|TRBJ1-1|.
CSSTLVEGVKAFF
TGTTCCAGCACCCTGGTAGAAGGGGTAAAAGCTTTCTTT
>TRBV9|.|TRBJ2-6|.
CASSVLSGANVLTF
TGTGCCAGCAGCGTCCTATCTGGGGCCAACGTCCTGACTTTC